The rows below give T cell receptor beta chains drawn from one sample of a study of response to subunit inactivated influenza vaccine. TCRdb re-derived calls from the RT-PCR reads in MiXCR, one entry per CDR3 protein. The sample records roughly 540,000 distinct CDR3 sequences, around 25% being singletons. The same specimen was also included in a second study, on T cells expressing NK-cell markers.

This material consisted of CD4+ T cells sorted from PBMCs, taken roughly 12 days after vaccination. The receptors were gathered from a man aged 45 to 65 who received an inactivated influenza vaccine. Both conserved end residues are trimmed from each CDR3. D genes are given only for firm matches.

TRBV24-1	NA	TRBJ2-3	ATSDFARGGTDTQY
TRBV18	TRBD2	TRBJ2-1	ASSPLLLSSGSYNEQF
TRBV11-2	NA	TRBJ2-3	ASSLDQGHTDTQY
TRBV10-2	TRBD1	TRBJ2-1	ASNLRQGSYNEQF
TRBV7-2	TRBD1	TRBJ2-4	ASSLGGQGISKNIQY
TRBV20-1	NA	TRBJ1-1	SARGPQAVTEAF
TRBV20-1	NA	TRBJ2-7	SAHRVSYEQY
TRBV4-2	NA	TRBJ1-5	ASSQERNQPQH
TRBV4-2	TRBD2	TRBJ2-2	ASSVPGLAGRGELF
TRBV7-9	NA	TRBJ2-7	ASSLGIWDTHREQY
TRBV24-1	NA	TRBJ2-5	ATSDQLGAQETQY
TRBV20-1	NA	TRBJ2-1	SSRDFSSGELAIF
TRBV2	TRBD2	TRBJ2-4	ASSEGTSGKRAKNIQY
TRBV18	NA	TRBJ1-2	ASSPGTRGYT
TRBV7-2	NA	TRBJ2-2	ASSLNQITGELF
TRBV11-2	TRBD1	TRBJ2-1	ASSLDTGTGYFGSYNEQF
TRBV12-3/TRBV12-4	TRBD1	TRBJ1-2	ASSLDRVGAGYT
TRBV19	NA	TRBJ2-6	ASSGRSFSGANVLT
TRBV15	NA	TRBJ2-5	ATSRDLATPGGETQY
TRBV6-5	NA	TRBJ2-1	ASSYYGPLVDNEQF
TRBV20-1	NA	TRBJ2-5	SARDRSETQY
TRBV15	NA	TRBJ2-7	ATSRAGSSYEQY
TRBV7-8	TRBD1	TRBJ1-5	ASSRRRDRVRQPQH
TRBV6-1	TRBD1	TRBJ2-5	ASWDSGKETQY
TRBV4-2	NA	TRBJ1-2	ASSQDPNGPGGYT
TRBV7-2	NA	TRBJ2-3	ASSLMGLRTDTQY
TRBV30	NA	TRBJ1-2	AWRRSQRGDGYT
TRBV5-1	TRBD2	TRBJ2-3	ARSLARGGIQGTDTQY
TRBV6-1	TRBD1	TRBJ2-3	ASTPGQRRLDTQY
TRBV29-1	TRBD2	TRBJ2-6	SVLGSGRDSGANVLT
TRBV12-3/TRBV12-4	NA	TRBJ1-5	ASSFSPISSSNQPQH
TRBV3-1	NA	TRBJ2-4	ASSLTGTPKNIQY
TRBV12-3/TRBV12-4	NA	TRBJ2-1	ASSLERLVNNEQF
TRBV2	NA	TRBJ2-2	ASSGRTSNTGELF
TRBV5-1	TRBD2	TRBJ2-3	ASSFSSGGAGGTQY
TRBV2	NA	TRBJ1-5	ASSRDVSNQPQH
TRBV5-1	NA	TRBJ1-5	ASSLGMVSNQPQH
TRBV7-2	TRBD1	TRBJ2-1	ASSPQGVSYNEQF
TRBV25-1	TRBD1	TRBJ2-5	ASNRGGHEETQY
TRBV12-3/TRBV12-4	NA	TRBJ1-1	ASSLGPRNTEAF
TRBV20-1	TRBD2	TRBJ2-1	SASRLAGYSYNEQF
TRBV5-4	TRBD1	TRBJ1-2	ASSSYTGQKSYGYT
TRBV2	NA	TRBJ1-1	ASSAEDSSNTEAF
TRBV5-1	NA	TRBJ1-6	ASSLEGALNSPLH
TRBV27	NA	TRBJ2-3	ASSLAGRPTDTQY
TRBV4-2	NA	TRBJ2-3	ASSAGLGGSGSSTDTQY
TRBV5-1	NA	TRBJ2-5	ASSLGQHQETQY